The T cell receptor beta chain described here comes from a study of cytomegalovirus exposure and HLA in healthy donors (dated by TCRdb to 2016 to 2017). As for the study more broadly: An earlier analysis of several hundred of the donors reported approximately 290 Gb of sequence data and 100 million to 140 million unique TCR beta sequences from some 180 million T cells. Around 320 gigabases of sequencing data and approximately 93 million unique TCR sequences were included in an early release covering about 700 HLA-typed donors. Of the 300 to 500 genotyped donors, 65% to 90% were placed in the genetic ancestry cluster associated with self-reported Caucasian donors. The study was designed to test whether signatures of past pathogen exposure could be identified by cataloging public T cell receptors. Using immunosequencing, the study profiled T cell repertoires from some 670 subjects and related those repertoires to cytomegalovirus serostatus. In addition to the first cohort of roughly 670 subjects, a separate validation cohort of approximately 110 different subjects was used. To predict cytomegalovirus infection status, the study brought together high-throughput TCR immunosequencing, statistical association of individual TCRs with disease status, and machine learning. In a later analysis, previously published TCR beta repertoires from hundreds of donors were re-analyzed and high-resolution HLA genotyping was added so that TCR occurrence patterns could be studied. Rather than using new phenotypic data, the later analysis identified candidate immune exposures from TCR beta sequences and from how often those sequences occurred across donors. To decide whether each TCR beta V gene segment behaved as functional or pseudogenic, an earlier analysis of some 540 of the donors relied on high-throughput TCR beta sequencing. Donor age, sex, ethnicity and CMV serostatus were collected together with the repertoire data. In a later genetic analysis, genome-wide SNP genotypes for about three fifths of the 666 donors were used, and that subset was treated as a discovery cohort. Every discovery cohort repertoire had been produced on one sequencing platform. HLA typing covered class I and class II loci at four-digit resolution. The number of donors typed differed by locus, with about 629-630 for A, B, C, DRB1 and DQB1, 522 for DQA1, 600 to 610 for DPA1, and under 490 for DPB1. Several DR-DQ haplotypes were handled as single units for association and clustering because linkage in the cohort was strong. Among under 450 genotyped donors of the cohort, an average of about 240,000 unique TCR beta nucleotide sequences were sequenced per donor, about a sixth of them non-productive.

Library construction relied on the immunoSEQ multiplex PCR assay. The multiplex PCR relied on a mix of 60 forward primers for TCR Vbeta segments and 13 reverse primers for TCR Jbeta segments. A multiplex PCR assay on genomic DNA amplified the CDR3 region of rearranged TCR beta genes. On the Illumina HiSeq System, the amplified TCR beta libraries were sequenced as 87-base-pair reads. As for the original processing: In a later analysis, some 80 million unique TCR beta chains were counted across the approximately 640 repertoires, and approximately 11 million of these chains were shared by at least two donors. To remove PCR and sequencing errors, raw reads were error-corrected and collapsed into unique sequences using a nearest-neighbor algorithm that merged closely related sequences. CDR3 sequences were aligned to IMGT reference sequences to assign V, D and J gene segments. For a sequence to be retained, a match of at least six nucleotides was required to both a V gene segment and a J gene segment. Rearrangements were called productive when the CDR3 lacked stop codons and stayed in frame with V and J; all others were non-productive. CDR3 was defined by IMGT convention, running from the second conserved V-encoded cysteine to the conserved J-encoded phenylalanine. The earlier analysis of about 560 of the donors excluded any sequence lacking an unambiguous match to a single V gene segment. In an earlier analysis of 587 of the donors, V segments were called functional above 56.7% productive rearrangements and were called segregating when the between-donor standard deviation exceeded 5%. A statistical classification framework was built for diagnosing cytomegalovirus status from the catalog of TCR beta chain sequences. In a later analysis, V and J genes were assigned by comparing TCR nucleotide sequences against IMGT/GENE-DB human TR gene sequences. Using the TCRdist pipeline, a later analysis assigned CDR3 sequences along with most-parsimonious VDJ recombination scenarios. A later analysis defined each TCR beta chain by its CDR3 amino acid sequence plus V-gene family, and excluded reads lacking a unique V-gene family. A later analysis removed 550 to 700 highly shared, low-generation-probability nucleotide sequences to deal with suspected cross-contamination and a sequencing artifact. For each public chain, a later analysis derived a clonal expansion index from normalized ranks of inferred template counts within each repertoire. In a later analysis, generation probabilities were computed with a VDJ recombination model fitted to out-of-frame rearrangements, and the resulting probabilities were checked against IGoR. A later analysis scored TCR-TCR, TCR-HLA and TCR-CMV co-occurrence with hypergeometric tests, applying a repertoire-size bias correction to TCR pairs. To estimate false discovery rates, a later analysis permuted the HLA or CMV assignments 20 times. A later analysis grouped co-occurring TCRs with DBSCAN, adding TCRdist sequence similarity when clustering within HLA-allele-positive subsets. Repertoires with fewer than 30,000 or more than 120,000 public chains, plus five repertoires with anomalous nucleotide sharing, were excluded from co-occurrence clustering. Held by TCRdb, this immuneACCESS table contains in-frame sequences only and omits some clones. Under half of the omission traces to an unresolved V gene where checked; the cause of the rest is unknown. The V and J calls and clone size are taken from that table; D and trimming were inferred from the DNA. Counted in this sample were under 250,000 clones; 82% of them appeared once. Together, the top ten hold around 6% of the sample.

CDR3 length: 18 amino acids, cysteine to phenylalanine. The only DNA kept is the CDR3, 54 bases in frame from the first base. CDR1 SGDLS and CDR2 YYNGEE were looked up in the germline V gene. Unmatched junction bases come to 7, with V trimmed by 6 bases and J by 0 bases. This clone was seen only a few times. Its specific antigen is unknown. No clone much larger than this one lies a single base away; base qualities are absent. The investigation overall reported the following: For the cohort, immune exposure information was limited to CMV serostatus. In both the original and validation cohorts, the classifier was reported to diagnose cytomegalovirus status with high specificity and sensitivity. Assigning TCR associations to individual alleles was difficult when HLA alleles, especially DR and DQ, strongly co-occurred. The study listed 164 TCR beta chains as associated with cytomegalovirus. Some IMGT-functional V segments, including TRBV6-2 and TRBV6-3, could not be distinguished by the 87-base-pair reads and were therefore excluded. The sequencing pipeline was judged likely to have produced a cluster of highly shared sequence variants as a technical artifact. In a later analysis, TCR association rates were found to vary across HLA loci, with the most associated TCRs seen for DRB1 alleles and the fewest for HLA-C alleles. According to a later analysis, parvovirus B19, influenza, CMV and Epstein-Barr virus appeared linked to several top co-occurrence clusters. A later analysis found that most CMV-associated TCR beta chains appeared HLA-restricted, with HLA associations seemingly driven largely by CMV exposure. Sequencing depth was assumed to be roughly uniform across donors in the presence/absence analyses, though that assumption may not hold. HLA typing was unavailable for some donors at each locus, so association tests used only the typed subset. In a later analysis, HLA-associated TCR beta chains showed more clonal expansion and lower generation probabilities than non-associated chains that were equally common. Specific HLA alleles were associated with 15,000 to 20,000 TCR beta sequences at a false discovery rate of 0.05 in a later analysis. Only TCR beta chains were sequenced in this cohort, and the absence of alpha or paired-chain data limited detectable features. In vitro tests confirmed that a few of the cytomegalovirus-associated TCR beta chains recognize cytomegalovirus antigens. The earlier analysis of 450 to 700 of the donors excluded approximately 15 rarely observed V segments, including chromosome 9 orphons, because counts were too low. Correlated functional status among segregating V segments might be attributable to linkage disequilibrium, but an unknown experimental factor could not be ruled out. An earlier analysis of 587 of the donors showed that most TCR beta V segments appeared in productive rearrangements either about 87% or about 30% of the time, which broadly matched IMGT annotations. A further reported finding was that TCR beta sequences accurately predicted the HLA-A and HLA-B alleles for most subjects in the first cohort. In a later genetic analysis, fewer N-insertions in productive TCRs were reported among donors in an Asian-associated ancestry cluster than the roughly 640-donor mean. While some public TCRs were present in many individuals, most TCR sequences turned up only very rarely across donors. The authors suggested that the approach could potentially be generalized to other disease states and immunological phenotypes. A later genetic analysis associated a missense DCLRE1C variant with V-gene and J-gene trimming of TCR beta chains, and an independent cohort replicated the association.

The cohort comprised 666 healthy bone marrow donors. All cohort members were sampled while nominally healthy, although unrecorded immune exposures were likely present. The donor tested CMV seropositive and was one of the 289 seropositive cohort members. A peripheral blood sample was collected from each donor, and TCR beta sequencing was performed on peripheral blood mononuclear cells. The Qiagen DNeasy Blood Extraction Kit was used to extract genomic DNA from the blood cell samples. Sample: PBMCs. The chain employs TRBV9 and TRBJ2-6; 12 of the junction bases match TRBD1. This sequence was found in a man between 40 and 49 years old in good health and CMV-seropositive. The DNA sequence reads TGTGCCAGCAATAGGGCGGGACAGGGGGCCTCTGGGGCCAACGTCCTGACTTTC. This encodes CASNRAGQGASGANVLTF.